The 29 T cell receptor beta chains below were found in one sample sequenced in a study of control samples from healthy donors and cancer patients. Sequenced by immunoSEQ multiplex PCR; TCRdb stores in-frame clones only, minus some. The table shows some 150,000 clones, with under 95% occurring only once. Sequenced sample: blood. These receptors all come from a man aged 18 to 29 in good health.

This chain joins TRBV19 and TRBJ1-5; 7 bases map to TRBD1. J lost 5 bases, V lost 5 bases, and 6 bases had no gene match. Looked up from germline, CDR1 is LNHDA and CDR2 is SQIVND (reference sequence). The CDR3 spans 14 residues. CDR3 DNA: TGTGCCAGTAGTGCAACAGGGGTATATCAGCCCCAGCATTTT. The encoded protein is CASSATGVYQPQHF.

The gene calls are TRBV18 and TRBJ1-6; TRBD1 matches at 8 bases. Germline V gene sequence: CDR1 KGHSH, CDR2 LQKENI. The V segment lost 2 bases and the J segment 7 bases; nucleotides outside the gene matches: 10. The CDR3 loop spans 17 amino acids. CDR3 nucleotides: TGTGCCAGCTCACCAGTAGTCCCCCAGGGGGCGAATTCACCCCTCCACTTT. Translating gives CASSPVVPQGANSPLHF.

V and J are TRBV18 and TRBJ1-2; D perhaps matches TRBD1 (6 bases). Per the germline V gene, CDR1 is KGHSH and CDR2 is LQKENI. The CDR3 length is 17 residues. Trimming removed 0 bases from V and 9 bases from J, with 23 bases in between. CDR3 amino acids: CASSPPPGSRDTLSYTF. The DNA for the CDR3 is TGTGCCAGCTCACCACCACCAGGGAGCCGGGACACTTTGAGCTACACCTTC.

The rearrangement joins TRBV27 to TRBJ1-1; D call uncertain. Per germline, CDR1 MNHEY and CDR2 SMNVEV (reference sequence). Trimming removed 2 bases from V and 5 bases from J, with 12 bases in between. This CDR3 has 14 residues. Here the CDR3 DNA reads TGTGCCAGCAGTTTAGGAATAGAGGGTACTGAAGCTTTCTTT. Protein sequence: CASSLGIEGTEAFF.

J is TRBJ1-2 and V is TRBV3-1 (or the pseudogene TRBV3-2), with D maybe TRBD1 (5 bases). The CDR3 spans 17 residues. Germline assignment: CDR1 LGHDT and CDR2 YNNKEL (reference sequence). V was pared by 5 bases and J by 5 bases, with 24 bases between. The CDR3 loop is CASSKPRQIIASYGYTF. The CDR3 DNA is TGTGCCAGCAGCAAACCTCGACAGATAATAGCCTCTTATGGCTACACCTTC.

CDR3 nucleotides: TGTGCCAGCAGTTTGACAAGATCCTACGAGCAGTACTTC. Translation gives CASSLTRSYEQYF. This chain connects TRBV12-3 or TRBV12-4 to TRBJ2-7; no clear D gene. CDR3 length: 13 amino acids. The ends were cut back, 3 bases at V and 1 base at J, with 7 bases in the middle.

The V gene is TRBV2, the J gene TRBJ1-2; maybe TRBD1 (6 bases). This CDR3 comprises 14 residues. Looked up from germline, CDR1 is SNHLY and CDR2 is FYNNEI. V gave up 1 base and J gave up 2 bases, with 8 bases separating them. CDR3 loop: CASSEGTVNYGYTF. The CDR3 bases are TGTGCCAGCAGTGAAGGGACAGTCAACTATGGCTACACCTTC.

The chain uses TRBV5-1 and TRBJ2-3; 10 nucleotides match TRBD1. The CDR3 contains 15 residues. The V segment lost 4 bases and the J segment 3 bases; nucleotides outside the gene matches: 5. Per the germline V gene, CDR1 is SGHRS and CDR2 is YFSETQ. CDR3 in amino acids: CASSTGTGDTDTQYF. In DNA, the CDR3 is TGCGCCAGCAGCACCGGGACAGGGGATACAGATACGCAGTATTTT.

The CDR3 here is CASNGGQGELEQFF. The CDR3 DNA reads as TGTGCCAGCAACGGCGGACAGGGTGAACTTGAGCAGTTCTTC. The rearrangement uses TRBV2 and TRBJ2-1; 8 positions agree with TRBD1. The CDR3 sequence is 14 residues long. With 7 bases clipped from V and 9 bases from J, the junction kept 11 bases outside the gene matches. CDR1 is SNHLY, CDR2 FYNNEI, per germline.

The chain recombines TRBV20-1 with TRBJ2-3; D is uncertain. V lost 3 bases to trimming and J lost 1 base, with 8 bases between them. The germline gives CDR1 DFQATT, CDR2 SNEGSKA (reference sequence). The CDR3 covers 13 residues. The CDR3 DNA reads as TGCAGTGCTAGTGGGCTACGCACAGATACGCAGTATTTT. This sequence encodes CSASGLRTDTQYF.

The chain joins TRBV4-3 to TRBJ2-7; maybe TRBD1 (6 bases). The CDR3 runs to 16 residues. CDR1 LGHNA and CDR2 YSLEER come from the germline V gene. Between the trimmed V and J ends, which lost 1 base and 0 bases, there was a span of 13 bases. CDR3 nucleotide sequence: TGCGCCAGCAGCCAAGCAGGGGTCTACTTCTCCTACGAGCAGTACTTC. The encoded protein is CASSQAGVYFSYEQYF.

The chain has TRBV6-1 and TRBJ1-1; 10 bases are a match to TRBD1. The CDR3 loop spans 16 amino acids. J gave up 9 bases and V 1 base, and 11 bases lay outside the gene matches. Germline lookup yields CDR1 MNHNS and CDR2 SASEGT. The CDR3, as DNA: TGTGCCAGCAGTGAAGTCTTTGGGACAGGGGACTGGAAAGCTTTCTTT. This encodes CASSEVFGTGDWKAFF.

This chain uses TRBV5-4 with TRBJ1-2; the match to TRBD1 covers 8 bases. After removal of 2 bases from V and 4 bases from J, the junction contained 7 bases not matched to a gene. Germline V gene sequence: CDR1 SGHNT, CDR2 YYREEE (reference sequence). The CDR3 contains 15 residues. For the CDR3, the DNA is TGTGCCAGCAGCTTAGCGGACAGGGCCTTCTATGGCTACACCTTC. The encoded protein is CASSLADRAFYGYTF.

This rearrangement joins TRBV5-6 to TRBJ1-3; 8 bases agree with TRBD1. With 3 bases clipped from V and 0 bases from J, the junction kept 2 bases outside the gene matches. The V gene's germline CDR1 is SGHDT and CDR2 YYEEEE. The CDR3 extends over 15 amino acids. In DNA, the CDR3 is TGTGCCAGCAGCTGGGGACAGGACTCTGGAAACACCATATATTTT. It yields the protein CASSWGQDSGNTIYF.

The chain has TRBV6-2 or TRBV6-3 and TRBJ2-7; TRBD1 aligns across 9 bases. V was pared by 5 bases and J by 2 bases, with 10 bases of the junction left unmatched. Germline values: CDR1 MNHEY, CDR2 SVGEGT. This CDR3 comprises 16 residues. CDR3 bases: TGTGCCAGCAGTCCCTTACAGGGGGCTATCCCCTACGAGCAGTACTTC. Amino acid sequence: CASSPLQGAIPYEQYF.

This chain joins TRBV6-5 and TRBJ2-1; D may be TRBD1 or TRBD2 (5 bases each). CDR1 and CDR2 (germline): MNHEY, SVGAGI. This CDR3 is built from 15 residues. The ends were cut back, 7 bases at V and 4 bases at J, with 17 bases in the middle. As DNA, the CDR3 is TGTGCCAGCATCGGGGCAAAAACAGGATACAATGAGCAGTTCTTC. Translated, it gives CASIGAKTGYNEQFF.

V usage is TRBV11-1 and J usage is TRBJ2-7; either TRBD1 or TRBD2 may supply D (6 bases each). Germline lookup yields CDR1 SGHAT and CDR2 FQDESV (reference sequence). The length of the CDR3 is 16 residues. The germline V and J ends were trimmed by 1 base and 0 bases, with 13 bases remaining between them. This CDR3 reads CASSLGGGTFSYEQYF. CDR3 DNA: TGTGCCAGCAGCTTAGGAGGGGGGACCTTCTCCTACGAGCAGTACTTC.

This clone has a single count. Here the CDR3 DNA reads TGCGCCAGCAGCACCGGGAACTCCTACAATGAGCAGTTCTTC. It specifies CASSTGNSYNEQFF. The genes are TRBV10-1 and TRBJ2-1; perhaps TRBD2 as D (5 bases). Germline V gene data show CDR1 as WNHNN and CDR2 as SYGVQD (reference sequence). This CDR3 contains 14 residues. Between the trimmed V and J ends, which lost 6 bases and 0 bases, there was a span of 9 bases.

This sequence joins TRBV5-6 and TRBJ2-5; 12 bases are a match to TRBD1. Germline V lookup: CDR1 SGHDT, CDR2 YYEEEE. With 5 bases clipped from V and 6 bases from J, the junction kept 11 bases outside the gene matches. The CDR3 consists of 16 residues. DNA of the CDR3: TGTGCCAGCAGTTTTTCGGGACAGGGGGCCCTAAAGACCCAGTACTTC. Translating gives CASSFSGQGALKTQYF.

J is TRBJ2-3 and V is TRBV5-4; 15 nucleotides agree with TRBD2. CDR1 is SGHNT and CDR2 is YYREEE in the germline V gene (reference sequence). J lost 2 bases, V lost 0 bases, and 7 bases had no gene match. This CDR3 region has 19 residues. DNA of the CDR3: TGTGCCAGCAGCTTGGGAGGACTAGCGGGGGGGCTCCTCACAGATACGCAGTATTTT. Residues: CASSLGGLAGGLLTDTQYF.

This rearrangement joins TRBV7-8 to TRBJ2-7; D is unresolved. Germline V gene data show CDR1 as SGHVS and CDR2 as FQNEAQ. Trimming stripped 0 bases from V and 6 bases from J, with 18 bases between. The length of the CDR3 is 16 residues. The CDR3 coding sequence is TGTGCCAGCAGCTTAGCGCGCTTCAGCCCCACGCGCGAGCAGTACTTC. Translated: CASSLARFSPTREQYF.

Notes on this clone: This specimen includes other DNA sequences encoding the same CDR3. The J gene is TRBJ1-5, the V gene TRBV6-1; D not resolved. V was clipped by 3 bases and J by 0 bases, with 6 bases between them. Germline CDR1 MNHNS, CDR2 SASEGT. This CDR3 spans 14 amino acids. DNA for the CDR3: TGTGCCAGCAGTGAGGGTTATAGCAATCAGCCCCAGCATTTT. As protein: CASSEGYSNQPQHF.

This clone was seen a few times. This chain links TRBV6-6 with TRBJ2-2; no reliable D call. Trimming took off 8 bases at V and 0 bases at J, with 7 bases between the two ends. The CDR3 length is 13 residues. CDR1 and CDR2 (germline): MNHNY, SVGAGI (reference sequence). The CDR3 loop reads CASGSPNTGELFF. The CDR3 DNA follows: TGTGCCAGCGGCAGTCCGAACACCGGGGAGCTGTTTTTT.

This rearrangement joins TRBV7-9 to TRBJ2-1, with 7 nucleotides matching TRBD2. The CDR3 covers 14 residues. The junction had 8 bases not matched to a gene; V was cut back by 4 bases and J by 8 bases. Looked up from germline, CDR1 is SEHNR and CDR2 is FQNEAQ (reference sequence). CDR3 coding DNA: TGTGCCAGCAGCTCCGACTTAGCGGGCGATGAGCAGTTCTTC. Residues: CASSSDLAGDEQFF. The entire variable domain, with the rest obtained from reference TRBV7-9 and TRBJ2-1, is as follows: DTGVSQNPRHKITKRGQNVTFRCDPISEHNRLYWYRQTLGQGPEFLTYFQNEAQLEKSRLLSDRFSAERPKGSFSTLEIQRTEQGDSAMYLCASSSDLAGDEQFFGPGTRLTVL.

The V and J genes are TRBV9 and TRBJ2-5; 7 bases agree with TRBD1. V was clipped by 6 bases and J by 1 base; unmatched bases: 12. This CDR3 has 16 residues. CDR1 and CDR2 (germline): SGDLS, YYNGEE. The CDR3 coding sequence is TGTGCCAGCAACCCAGGGGGACCTCATCCCCAAGAGACCCAGTACTTC. Protein: CASNPGGPHPQETQYF.

J is TRBJ1-2 and V is TRBV10-1; D remains ambiguous. The germline CDR1 and CDR2 sequences are WNHNN and SYGVQD (reference sequence). V lost 2 bases to trimming and J lost 4 bases, with 8 bases between them. The CDR3 extends over 13 amino acids. The CDR3 loop is CASSERASYGYTF. The CDR3 nucleotides read TGCGCCAGCAGTGAGAGGGCCTCCTATGGCTACACCTTC.

This clone was detected once. The J gene is TRBJ1-4, the V gene TRBV19; D remains unclear. CDR3 length: 13 amino acids. Germline values: CDR1 LNHDA, CDR2 SQIVND (reference sequence). V lost 1 base to trimming and J lost 5 bases, with 5 bases between them. The CDR3: CASSIARNEKLFF. In DNA form, the CDR3 reads TGTGCCAGTAGTATAGCCAGGAATGAAAAACTGTTTTTT.

The chain couples TRBV5-6 to TRBJ1-2; possibly TRBD1 for D (5 bases). Germline CDR1 and CDR2: SGHDT and YYEEEE. There are 14 residues in the CDR3. V was shortened by 7 bases and J by 5 bases, with 18 bases between the two germline ends. The CDR3 region is CASGTWGGEYGYTF. In DNA form, the CDR3 reads TGTGCCAGCGGAACCTGGGGAGGGGAGTATGGCTACACCTTC.

The rearrangement joins TRBV30 to TRBJ2-5, with 8 bases fitting TRBD2. V shed 3 bases and J 2 bases; nucleotides not matched to a gene: 2. Germline assignment: CDR1 GTSNPN and CDR2 SVGIG (reference sequence). This CDR3 contains 13 residues. CDR3 amino acids: CAWRAGGQETQYF. As DNA, the CDR3 is TGTGCCTGGAGGGCGGGGGGACAAGAGACCCAGTACTTC.